A single sample gave rise to the 31 T cell receptor beta chains below, sequenced in a study of cytomegalovirus exposure and HLA in healthy donors. PCR amplification relied on 60 Vbeta primers (plus 13 Jbeta primers). The protocol was immunoSEQ multiplex PCR, while the TCRdb copy is restricted to in-frame clones and leaves out a portion. The sample consists of about 150,000 clones, more than 75% of them appearing once. Sequencing was carried out using PBMCs. The receptor set was obtained from a young man in good health and CMV-seropositive.

The gene calls are TRBV18 and TRBJ2-5; the D is unclear. Germline values: CDR1 KGHSH, CDR2 LQKENI. Trimming left V 6 bases short and J 0 bases short, with 5 bases between. The CDR3 spans 12 residues. DNA for the CDR3: TGTGCCAGCTCCCAGTACCAAGAGACCCAGTACTTC. It codes for CASSQYQETQYF.

J is TRBJ2-7 and V is TRBV29-1; D might be TRBD1 (6 bases). V was cut by 6 bases and J by 4 bases, with 13 bases left in between. Germline CDR1 and CDR2: SQVTM and ANQGSEA. This CDR3 has 12 amino acids. Here the CDR3 reads CSVVPTGYEQYF. The DNA of the CDR3 is TGCAGCGTAGTACCGACAGGTTACGAGCAGTACTTC.

The genes are TRBV10-1 and TRBJ2-1; 10 nucleotides align to TRBD2. This CDR3 spans 14 amino acids. The J segment lost 9 bases and the V segment lost 6 bases, leaving 8 bases of the junction unmatched. In germline, CDR1 is WNHNN, CDR2 SYGVQD (reference sequence). The CDR3 sequence is CASRASGSSGEQFF. The CDR3 coding sequence is TGCGCCAGCAGGGCTAGCGGGAGTTCGGGTGAGCAGTTCTTC.

This chain links TRBV7-2 with TRBJ2-5, with D possibly TRBD2 on 6 matching bases. Trimming shortened V by 1 base and J by 5 bases, and 8 bases separated the two germline ends. From germline, CDR1 is SGHTA and CDR2 FQGNSA. This CDR3 is built from 13 residues. DNA for the CDR3: TGTGCCAGCAGCTTAGTTCGGGGGGAGACCCAGTACTTC. Translated, it gives CASSLVRGETQYF.

V is TRBV30 and J is TRBJ1-2; D may be TRBD1 (5 bases). V lost 1 base, J lost 3 bases, and 15 bases lay in between. Germline V gives CDR1 GTSNPN, CDR2 SVGIG (reference sequence). The CDR3 length is 15 residues. The CDR3 here is CAWSGFYWGDYGYTF. CDR3 in DNA: TGTGCCTGGAGTGGTTTTTATTGGGGCGACTATGGCTACACCTTC. The variable domain in full, with the rest retrieved from reference TRBV30 and TRBJ1-2, is SQTIHQWPATLVQPVGSPLSLECTVEGTSNPNLYWYRQAAGRGLQLLFYSVGIGQISSEVPQNLSASRPQDRQFILSSKKLLLSDSGFYLCAWSGFYWGDYGYTFGSGTRLTVV.

This clone was detected once. Written as DNA, the CDR3 is TGTGCCACGAACCCTTACAGGGGATTTAATTCACCCCTCCACTTT. It specifies CATNPYRGFNSPLHF. The gene calls are TRBV6-6 and TRBJ1-6; 7 bases fit TRBD1. CDR3 length: 15 amino acids. Trimming cost V 10 bases and J 6 bases; bases outside gene matches: 12. Germline V gene sequence: CDR1 MNHNY, CDR2 SVGAGI (reference sequence).

This clone showed up just a few times. V gene TRBV10-3 combines with J gene TRBJ1-5, with 9 bases matching TRBD1. The CDR3 runs 14 residues. Looked up from germline, CDR1 is ENHRY and CDR2 is SYGVKD. Trimming cost V 9 bases and J 6 bases; bases outside gene matches: 9. In DNA form, the CDR3 reads TGTGCCATTAACCGGGACAGGGACTCTCAGCCCCAGCATTTT. This sequence encodes CAINRDRDSQPQHF.

The J gene is TRBJ2-3, the V gene TRBV19; 8 positions match TRBD1. Germline CDR1 is LNHDA and CDR2 is SQIVND (reference sequence). Trimming at V came to 0 bases and at J to 5 bases, leaving 13 bases not matched to a gene. The CDR3 sequence is 18 residues long. As DNA, the CDR3 is TGTGCCAGTAGTATAGATCTTTTGGGCAGGGGGCCCGGAGATACGCAGTATTTT. This translates into CASSIDLLGRGPGDTQYF.

On this clone: This specimen includes other DNA sequences encoding the same CDR3. This sequence joins TRBV7-6 and TRBJ2-1, with 13 bases identical to TRBD2. The CDR3 contains 16 residues. Germline V gene sequence: CDR1 SGHVS, CDR2 FNYEAQ. V shed 1 base, J shed 4 bases, and the junction held 1 base outside the gene matches. CDR3 nucleotides: TGTGCCAGCAGCTTAGGACTAGCGGGAGGTTACAATGAGCAGTTCTTC. Protein sequence: CASSLGLAGGYNEQFF.

V and J are TRBV6-1 and TRBJ2-5; perhaps TRBD1 as D (5 bases). This CDR3 is 14 amino acids long. The V end lost 5 bases, the J end lost 7 bases, and 17 bases lay between the germline ends. Germline V gives CDR1 MNHNS, CDR2 SASEGT. CDR3 region: CASSSRTFTGTQYF. CDR3 DNA sequence: TGTGCCAGCAGTTCGCGGACATTCACAGGGACCCAGTACTTC.

This clone was detected only once. The rearrangement links TRBV4-1 to TRBJ2-7; 10 bases agree with TRBD1. V trimming: 0 bases; J trimming: 7 bases; junction bases outside the gene matches: 12. This CDR3 has 17 amino acids. Germline V gene data show CDR1 as MGHRA and CDR2 as YSYEKL. The CDR3 is CASSQDRRRQGALEQYF. The CDR3, as DNA: TGCGCCAGCAGCCAAGATCGTCGGAGACAGGGGGCCCTTGAGCAGTACTTC.

The chain carries TRBV27 and TRBJ1-5; 9 nucleotides align to TRBD1. Germline V lookup: CDR1 MNHEY, CDR2 SMNVEV (reference sequence). V lost 5 bases, J lost 13 bases, and 9 bases stayed unmatched. The CDR3 contains 13 residues. The DNA of the CDR3 is TGTGCCAGCAGTCCAGATAAACAGGGGGCGCAGCATTTT. It encodes CASSPDKQGAQHF.

This sequence joins TRBV27 and TRBJ1-1; D remains ambiguous. V shed 2 bases and J shed 4 bases, with 14 bases lying between them. The CDR3 is 15 amino acids. Looked up from germline, CDR1 is MNHEY and CDR2 is SMNVEV (reference sequence). The CDR3 loop is CASSLIRDPGTEAFF. The CDR3 DNA follows: TGTGCCAGCAGTTTAATTAGAGATCCAGGCACTGAAGCTTTCTTT.

In this sample, this clone turned up once. This sequence joins TRBV10-3 and TRBJ2-2; 10 nucleotides match TRBD1. With V trimmed by 11 bases and J by 4 bases, 7 bases remained unmatched. The germline V gene encodes CDR1 ENHRY and CDR2 SYGVKD. CDR3 length: 14 residues. The CDR3 DNA reads TGTGCCGTCACGGGGACAGGGGCCACCGGGGAGCTGTTTTTT. Amino acid sequence: CAVTGTGATGELFF.

The chain employs TRBV10-1 and TRBJ2-7; maybe TRBD1 (5 bases). V gave up 4 bases and J gave up 2 bases, with 15 bases separating them. CDR1 WNHNN and CDR2 SYGVQD come from the germline V gene (reference sequence). The CDR3 has 15 residues. This CDR3 reads CASSARQGIPYEQYF. CDR3 sequence (DNA): TGCGCCAGCAGTGCAAGGCAGGGAATACCCTACGAGCAGTACTTC.

The chain has TRBV27 and TRBJ2-3, with 9 bases aligning to TRBD2. The CDR3 is 16 amino acids. V shed 4 bases, J shed 2 bases, and the junction held 7 bases outside the gene matches. The germline V gene has CDR1 MNHEY and CDR2 SMNVEV (reference sequence). CDR3 DNA sequence: TGTGCCAGCAGTTCCGGGACTAGCCGGTCCACAGATACGCAGTATTTT. It specifies CASSSGTSRSTDTQYF.

This clone was detected only once. The genes are TRBV4-1 and TRBJ2-7, with TRBD2 identical over 8 bases. Germline CDR1 MGHRA, CDR2 YSYEKL. The CDR3 runs 15 residues. V trimming: 2 bases; J trimming: 0 bases; junction bases outside the gene matches: 3. The CDR3 DNA is TGCGCCAGCAGCCAACCAAGCGGGAGCTCCTACGAGCAGTACTTC. Translating gives CASSQPSGSSYEQYF.

As to this clone: One end of the junction fails to match germline, which may point to a read error. J is TRBJ2-6 and V is TRBV7-9; TRBD1 matches at 9 bases. The CDR3 is 16 amino acids. Per the germline V gene, CDR1 is SEHNR and CDR2 is FQNEAQ (reference sequence). The chain's CDR3 is CSSRDGQGTGANVLTF. The CDR3 nucleotides are TGTTCCAGCAGGGACGGACAGGGGACCGGGGCCAACGTCCTGACTTTC.

The J gene is TRBJ1-3, the V gene TRBV10-1; the D is unclear. V lost 8 bases, J lost 0 bases, and 8 bases lay in between. This CDR3 is 13 amino acids long. From germline, CDR1 is WNHNN and CDR2 SYGVQD (reference sequence). The DNA for the CDR3 is TGCGCCAGCCAGAAAAGCTCTGGAAACACCATATATTTT. Its protein product is CASQKSSGNTIYF.

V usage is TRBV7-2 and J usage is TRBJ2-7; 8 positions agree with TRBD2. The CDR3 sequence is 15 residues long. CDR1 and CDR2 from the germline V gene are SGHTA and FQGNSA. Trimming cost V 1 base and J 7 bases; bases outside gene matches: 9. The CDR3 here is CASSLELAGGVEQYF. The CDR3 nucleotides are TGTGCCAGCAGCTTAGAGCTAGCGGGTGGTGTTGAGCAGTACTTC.

The rearrangement joins TRBV19 to TRBJ2-5; TRBD1 matches 8 bases. The CDR3 contains 13 residues. V dropped 7 bases and J dropped 4; count of bases not matched to a gene: 5. The V gene's germline CDR1 is LNHDA and CDR2 SQIVND (reference sequence). The CDR3 DNA reads as TGTGCCAGTATCCCTGACAGGGGAGAGACCCAGTACTTC. Translated, it gives CASIPDRGETQYF.

This clone was observed a few times. In nucleotides, the CDR3 is TGTGCCAGCAGCTGGGACAGGGGGACAGATACGCAGTATTTT. Encoded protein: CASSWDRGTDTQYF. The J gene is TRBJ2-3, the V gene TRBV5-4; 11 bases align to TRBD1. Trimming took 3 bases from V and 3 from J; bases not matched to a gene: 0. The CDR3 runs 14 residues. The germline V gene encodes CDR1 SGHNT and CDR2 YYREEE (reference sequence).

The gene calls are TRBV18 and TRBJ2-5; 7 bases agree with TRBD1. The CDR3 spans 13 residues. CDR1 and CDR2 (germline): KGHSH, LQKENI. V dropped 1 base and J dropped 5; count of bases not matched to a gene: 1. The CDR3 coding sequence is TGTGCCAGCTCACCACAACAGGGGGAGACCCAGTACTTC. The encoded protein is CASSPQQGETQYF.

The chain carries TRBV12-5 and TRBJ1-1, with D unresolved. CDR1 and CDR2 (germline): LGHNT, FRNRAP. The CDR3 has 13 residues. V gave up 6 bases and J gave up 0 bases, with 8 bases separating them. The CDR3 DNA is TGTGCTAGTGGAGAACAGATGAACACTGAAGCTTTCTTT. It specifies CASGEQMNTEAFF.

This rearrangement joins TRBV5-6 to TRBJ1-4; 10 bases line up with TRBD1. From germline, CDR1 is SGHDT and CDR2 YYEEEE. Losses at the gene ends were 3 bases for V and 8 bases for J; bases not matched to a gene: 4. The CDR3 runs 14 residues. The CDR3 reads CASSWGQGQEKLFF. The CDR3 nucleotides read TGTGCCAGCAGCTGGGGACAGGGGCAGGAAAAACTGTTTTTT. The whole variable domain, filled in from reference TRBV5-6 and TRBJ1-4, reads DAGVTQSPTHLIKTRGQQVTLRCSPKSGHDTVSWYQQALGQGPQFIFQYYEEEERQRGNFPDRFSGHQFPNYSSELNVNALLLGDSALYLCASSWGQGQEKLFFGSGTQLSVL.

The chain is built from TRBV6-1 and TRBJ2-2, with a weak D call TRBD2 (5 bases). The CDR3 totals 14 residues. Per germline, CDR1 MNHNS and CDR2 SASEGT. With 3 bases removed from V and 4 bases from J, the gap between germline ends came to 9 bases. The CDR3, as DNA: TGTGCCAGCAGTGAGACCCGGGGCACCGGGGAGCTGTTTTTT. It specifies CASSETRGTGELFF.

The J gene is TRBJ2-3, the V gene TRBV4-1; TRBD2 agrees at 10 bases. The CDR3 runs 18 residues. Germline loops: CDR1 MGHRA, CDR2 YSYEKL. The V gene end was trimmed by 0 bases and the J gene end by 0 bases; junction bases not matched to a gene: 6. CDR3 sequence: CASSQESGTSASTDTQYF. The DNA for the CDR3 is TGCGCCAGCAGCCAAGAATCCGGGACTAGCGCGAGCACAGATACGCAGTATTTT.

The rearrangement links TRBV4-1 to TRBJ1-5; 8 bases are a match to TRBD1. Germline CDR1 is MGHRA and CDR2 is YSYEKL. The junction had 6 bases not matched to a gene; V was cut back by 6 bases and J by 2 bases. The CDR3 covers 15 residues. CDR3 nucleotide sequence: TGCGCCAGCAGTCTTCAGACAGGGGGCAATCAGCCCCAGCATTTT. It specifies CASSLQTGGNQPQHF.

The genes are TRBV7-9 and TRBJ1-4; TRBD1 agrees at 9 bases. Trimming cost V 4 bases and J 10 bases; bases outside gene matches: 7. CDR1 and CDR2 (germline): SEHNR, FQNEAQ (reference sequence). This CDR3 has 14 amino acids. The CDR3 nucleotides are TGTGCCAGCAGCTCGGGACAGGGCCCAGGAAAACTGTTTTTT. Amino acid sequence: CASSSGQGPGKLFF.

This clone has a single count. The V and J genes are TRBV2 and TRBJ2-2; the D gene is possibly TRBD1 (6 bases). The CDR3 sequence is 14 residues long. V was shortened by 7 bases and J by 1 base, with 10 bases between the two germline ends. Germline CDR1 reads SNHLY; CDR2 reads FYNNEI. CDR3 nucleotide sequence: TGTGCCAGCAAAGGACAGATGAACACCGGGGAGCTGTTTTTT. It is translated as CASKGQMNTGELFF.

Concerning this clone itself: An end of the junction does not agree with germline; a read error may underlie this. The chain couples TRBV5-1 to TRBJ1-2; 9 bases are a match to TRBD1. CDR1 is SGHRS and CDR2 is YFSETQ in the germline V gene. The CDR3 contains 15 residues. Here the CDR3 reads CASRGTGNSNYGYPF. The CDR3 DNA sequence: TGCGCCAGTAGGGGGACAGGGAATTCTAACTATGGCTACCCCTTC. The complete variable domain, with remaining parts taken from reference TRBV5-1 and TRBJ1-2, reads KAGVTQTPRYLIKTRGQQVTLSCSPISGHRSVSWYQQTPGQGLQFLFEYFSETQRNKGNFPGRFSGRQFSNSRSEMNVSTLELGDSALYLCASRGTGNSNYGYPFGSGTRLTVV.